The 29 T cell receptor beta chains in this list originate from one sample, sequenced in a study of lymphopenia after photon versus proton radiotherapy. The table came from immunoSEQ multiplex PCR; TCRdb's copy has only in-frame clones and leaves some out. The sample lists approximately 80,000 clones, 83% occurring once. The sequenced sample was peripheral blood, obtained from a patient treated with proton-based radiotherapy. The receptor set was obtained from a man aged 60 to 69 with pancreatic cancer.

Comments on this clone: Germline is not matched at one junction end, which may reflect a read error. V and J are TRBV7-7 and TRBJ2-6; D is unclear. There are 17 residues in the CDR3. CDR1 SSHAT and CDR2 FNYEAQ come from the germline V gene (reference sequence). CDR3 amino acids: CASSLGPRPSGANVLTF. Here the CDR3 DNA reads TGTGCTAGCAGCTTAGGGCCGAGACCTTCTGGGGCCAACGTCCTGACTTTC.

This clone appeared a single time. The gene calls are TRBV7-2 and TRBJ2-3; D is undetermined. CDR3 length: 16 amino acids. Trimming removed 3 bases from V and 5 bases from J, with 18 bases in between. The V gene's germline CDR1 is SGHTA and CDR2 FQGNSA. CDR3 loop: CASSLVPGLVGDTQYF. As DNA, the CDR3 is TGTGCCAGCAGCTTGGTTCCGGGCTTAGTCGGAGATACGCAGTATTTT.

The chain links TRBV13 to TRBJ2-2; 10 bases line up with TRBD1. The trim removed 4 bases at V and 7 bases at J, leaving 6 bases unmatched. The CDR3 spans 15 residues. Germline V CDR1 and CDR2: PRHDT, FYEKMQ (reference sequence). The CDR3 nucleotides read TGTGCCAGCAGCTACCGGGACAGGGGTGGCGGGGAGCTGTTTTTT. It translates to CASSYRDRGGGELFF.

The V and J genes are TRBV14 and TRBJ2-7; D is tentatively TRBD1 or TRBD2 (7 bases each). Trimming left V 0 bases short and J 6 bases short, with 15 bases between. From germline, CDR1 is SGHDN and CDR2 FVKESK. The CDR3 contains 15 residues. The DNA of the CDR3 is TGTGCCAGCAGCCAAGATCAGGGGGGGCTAGGCGAGCAGTACTTC. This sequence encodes CASSQDQGGLGEQYF.

CDR3 sequence: CASNSGGYRGTSHLEQYF. CDR3 coding DNA: TGTGCCAGCAACAGTGGGGGGTACCGTGGAACTAGCCATCTCGAGCAGTACTTC. The rearrangement uses TRBV11-2 and TRBJ2-7, with D possibly being TRBD2 (6 bases). CDR3 length: 18 residues. Germline CDR1 and CDR2: SGHAT and FQNNGV. The ends were cut back, 7 bases at V and 6 bases at J, with 31 bases in the middle.

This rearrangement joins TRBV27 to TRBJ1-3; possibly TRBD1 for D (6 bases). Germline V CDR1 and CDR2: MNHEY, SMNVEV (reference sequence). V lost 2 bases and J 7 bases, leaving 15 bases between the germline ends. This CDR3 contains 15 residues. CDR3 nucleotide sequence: TGTGCCAGCAGTTTAAGTAGGGGGGGCTTTAACACCATATATTTT. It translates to CASSLSRGGFNTIYF.

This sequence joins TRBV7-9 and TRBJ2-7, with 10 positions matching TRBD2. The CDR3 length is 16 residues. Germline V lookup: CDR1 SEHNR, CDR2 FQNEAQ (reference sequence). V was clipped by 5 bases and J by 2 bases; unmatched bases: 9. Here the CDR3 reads CASSKGSSGSPYEQYF. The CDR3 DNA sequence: TGTGCCAGCAGCAAAGGGTCTAGCGGGAGCCCCTACGAGCAGTACTTC.

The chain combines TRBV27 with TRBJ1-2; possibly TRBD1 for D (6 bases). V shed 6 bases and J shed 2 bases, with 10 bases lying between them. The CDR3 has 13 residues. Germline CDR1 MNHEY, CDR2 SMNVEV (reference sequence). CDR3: CASRDSPNYGYTF. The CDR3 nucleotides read TGTGCCAGCAGGGACAGCCCGAACTATGGCTACACCTTC.

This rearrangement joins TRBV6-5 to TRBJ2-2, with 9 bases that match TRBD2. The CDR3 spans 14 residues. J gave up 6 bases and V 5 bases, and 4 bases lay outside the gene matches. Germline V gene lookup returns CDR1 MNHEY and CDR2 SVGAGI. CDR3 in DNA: TGTGCCAGCAGTCCTAGCGGGGTCGCCGGGGAGCTGTTTTTT. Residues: CASSPSGVAGELFF.

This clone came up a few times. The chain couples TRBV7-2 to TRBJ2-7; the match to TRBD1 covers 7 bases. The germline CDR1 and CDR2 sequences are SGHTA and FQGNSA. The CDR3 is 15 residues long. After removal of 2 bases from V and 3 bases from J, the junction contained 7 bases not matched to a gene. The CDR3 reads CASSLMLGQNYEQYF. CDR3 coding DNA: TGTGCCAGCAGCTTAATGTTGGGACAGAACTACGAGCAGTACTTC.

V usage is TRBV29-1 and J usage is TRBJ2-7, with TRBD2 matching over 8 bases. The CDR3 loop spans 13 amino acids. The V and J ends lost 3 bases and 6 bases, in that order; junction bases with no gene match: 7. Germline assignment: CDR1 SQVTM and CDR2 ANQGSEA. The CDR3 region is CSVDFSGTGEQYF. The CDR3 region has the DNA TGCAGCGTTGACTTTAGCGGGACTGGCGAGCAGTACTTC.

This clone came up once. CDR3 coding DNA: TGTGCCAGTAGTATAGGCCCTCAGGTAGGAGGCTACACCGGGGAGCTGTTTTTT. The encoded protein is CASSIGPQVGGYTGELFF. This chain links TRBV19 with TRBJ2-2, with D possibly TRBD2 on 5 matching bases. The germline gives CDR1 LNHDA, CDR2 SQIVND (reference sequence). Deletions cut 1 base from V and 3 bases from J, with 18 bases between. CDR3 length: 18 residues.

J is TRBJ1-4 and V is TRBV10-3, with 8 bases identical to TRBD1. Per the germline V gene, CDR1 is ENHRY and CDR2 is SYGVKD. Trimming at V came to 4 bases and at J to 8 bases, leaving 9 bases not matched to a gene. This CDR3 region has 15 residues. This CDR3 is CAISGTGLKDEKLFF. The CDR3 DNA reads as TGTGCCATCAGTGGGACAGGGTTGAAGGACGAAAAACTGTTTTTT.

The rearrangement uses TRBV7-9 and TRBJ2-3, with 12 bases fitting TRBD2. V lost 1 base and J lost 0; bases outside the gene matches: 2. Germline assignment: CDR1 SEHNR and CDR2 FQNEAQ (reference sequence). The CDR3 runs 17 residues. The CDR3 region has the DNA TGTGCCAGCAGCTTAGGACTAGCGGGGGCGAGCACAGATACGCAGTATTTT. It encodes CASSLGLAGASTDTQYF.

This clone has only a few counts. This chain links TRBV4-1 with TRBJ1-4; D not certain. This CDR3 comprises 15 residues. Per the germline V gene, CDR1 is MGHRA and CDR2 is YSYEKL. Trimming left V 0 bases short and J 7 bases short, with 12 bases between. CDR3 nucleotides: TGCGCCAGCAGCCAAGATGCGAAGGGTAGTGAAAAACTGTTTTTT. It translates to CASSQDAKGSEKLFF.

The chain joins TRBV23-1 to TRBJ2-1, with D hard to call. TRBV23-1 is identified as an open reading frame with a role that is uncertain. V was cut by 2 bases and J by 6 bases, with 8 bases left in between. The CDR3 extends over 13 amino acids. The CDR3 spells CASSQGRGNEQFF. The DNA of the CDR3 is TGCGCCAGCAGTCAAGGCCGCGGCAATGAGCAGTTCTTC.

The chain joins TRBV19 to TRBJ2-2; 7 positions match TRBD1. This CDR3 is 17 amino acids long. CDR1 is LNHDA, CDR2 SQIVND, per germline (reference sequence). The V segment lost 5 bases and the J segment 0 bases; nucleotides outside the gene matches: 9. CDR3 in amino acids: CASSPGAGGSNTGELFF. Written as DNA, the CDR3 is TGTGCCAGTAGTCCCGGAGCAGGGGGATCGAACACCGGGGAGCTGTTTTTT. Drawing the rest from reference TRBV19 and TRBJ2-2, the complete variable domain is DGGITQSPKYLFRKEGQNVTLSCEQNLNHDAMYWYRQDPGQGLRLIYYSQIVNDFQKGDIAEGYSVSREKKESFPLTVTSAQKNPTAFYLCASSPGAGGSNTGELFFGEGSRLTVL.

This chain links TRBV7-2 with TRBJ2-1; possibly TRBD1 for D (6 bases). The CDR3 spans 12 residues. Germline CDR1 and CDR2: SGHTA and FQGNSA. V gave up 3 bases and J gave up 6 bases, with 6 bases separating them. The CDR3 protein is CASSLTGNEQFF. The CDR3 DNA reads TGTGCCAGCAGCTTGACAGGCAATGAGCAGTTCTTC.

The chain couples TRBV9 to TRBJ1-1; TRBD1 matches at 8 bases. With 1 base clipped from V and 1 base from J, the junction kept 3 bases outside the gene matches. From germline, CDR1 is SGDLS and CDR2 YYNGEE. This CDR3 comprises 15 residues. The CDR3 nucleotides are TGTGCCAGCAGCGTATCGGACAGGGCGAACACTGAAGCTTTCTTT. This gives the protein CASSVSDRANTEAFF.

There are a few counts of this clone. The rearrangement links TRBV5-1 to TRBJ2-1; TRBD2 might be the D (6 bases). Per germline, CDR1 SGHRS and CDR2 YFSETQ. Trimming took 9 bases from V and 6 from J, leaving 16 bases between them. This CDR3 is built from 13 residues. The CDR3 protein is CATGRDKGNEQFF. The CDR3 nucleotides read TGCGCCACGGGGCGGGATAAGGGCAATGAGCAGTTCTTC.

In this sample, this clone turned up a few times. The CDR3 sequence: CASSLYEGANYEQYF. The CDR3 DNA reads as TGTGCCAGCAGCTTATATGAGGGGGCTAACTACGAGCAGTACTTC. The rearrangement joins TRBV7-6 to TRBJ2-7; 7 positions match TRBD1. J lost 3 bases, V lost 2 bases, and 7 bases had no gene match. Germline-derived CDR1 and CDR2 are SGHVS and FNYEAQ. CDR3 length: 15 amino acids.

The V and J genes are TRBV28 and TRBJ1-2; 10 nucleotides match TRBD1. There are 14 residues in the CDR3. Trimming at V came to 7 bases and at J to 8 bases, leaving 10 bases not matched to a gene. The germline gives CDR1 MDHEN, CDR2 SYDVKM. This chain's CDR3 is CASIGTGALRGYTF. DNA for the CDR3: TGTGCCAGCATAGGGACAGGGGCCTTGAGAGGCTACACCTTC.

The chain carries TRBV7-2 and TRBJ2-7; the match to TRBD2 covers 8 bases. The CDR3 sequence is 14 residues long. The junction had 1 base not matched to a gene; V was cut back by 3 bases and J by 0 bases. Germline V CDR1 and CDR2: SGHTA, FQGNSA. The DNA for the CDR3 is TGTGCCAGCAGCTTTAGCGGGACCTCCTACGAGCAGTACTTC. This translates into CASSFSGTSYEQYF.

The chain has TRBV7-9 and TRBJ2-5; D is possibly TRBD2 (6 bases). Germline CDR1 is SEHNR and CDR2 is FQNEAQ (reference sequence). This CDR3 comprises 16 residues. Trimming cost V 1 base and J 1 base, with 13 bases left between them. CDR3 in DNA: TGTGCCAGCAGCTTAGATGTGGTGGGACTCCAAGAGACCCAGTACTTC. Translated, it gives CASSLDVVGLQETQYF. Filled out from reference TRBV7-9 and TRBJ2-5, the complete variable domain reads DTGVSQNPRHKITKRGQNVTFRCDPISEHNRLYWYRQTLGQGPEFLTYFQNEAQLEKSRLLSDRFSAERPKGSFSTLEIQRTEQGDSAMYLCASSLDVVGLQETQYFGPGTRLLVL.

The CDR3 reads CASSNIAGIRKNIQYF. The CDR3 DNA reads TGTGCCAGCAGCAACATAGCGGGAATTCGAAAAAACATTCAGTACTTC. The chain uses TRBV7-4 and TRBJ2-4; 8 bases agree with TRBD2. The germline V gene encodes CDR1 SGHVT and CDR2 SQSDAQ. CDR3 length: 16 amino acids. J gave up 4 bases and V 5 bases, and 10 bases lay outside the gene matches.

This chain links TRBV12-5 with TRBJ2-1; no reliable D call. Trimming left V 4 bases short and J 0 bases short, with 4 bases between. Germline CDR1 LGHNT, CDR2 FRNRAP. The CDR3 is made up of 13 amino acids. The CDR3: CASGSTSYNEQFF. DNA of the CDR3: TGTGCTAGTGGTTCCACCTCCTACAATGAGCAGTTCTTC.

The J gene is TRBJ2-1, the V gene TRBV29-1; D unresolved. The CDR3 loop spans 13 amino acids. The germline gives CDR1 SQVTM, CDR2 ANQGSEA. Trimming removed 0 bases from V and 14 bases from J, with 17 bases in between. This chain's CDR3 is CSVEDRSALREFF. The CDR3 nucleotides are TGCAGCGTTGAAGATCGGAGCGCCCTCCGGGAGTTCTTC.

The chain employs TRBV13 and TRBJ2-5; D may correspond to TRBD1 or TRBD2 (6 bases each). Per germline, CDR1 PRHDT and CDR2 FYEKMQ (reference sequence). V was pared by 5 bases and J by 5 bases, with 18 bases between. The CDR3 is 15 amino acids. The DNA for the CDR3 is TGTGCCAGCAGCCTCAGGGGAGGAAGAGGTGAGACCCAGTACTTC. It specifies CASSLRGGRGETQYF. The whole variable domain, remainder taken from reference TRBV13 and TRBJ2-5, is AAGVIQSPRHLIKEKRETATLKCYPIPRHDTVYWYQQGPGQDPQFLISFYEKMQSDKGSIPDRFSAQQFSDYHSELNMSSLELGDSALYFCASSLRGGRGETQYFGPGTRLLVL.

As DNA, the CDR3 is TGTGCCAGCAGTCAAGTGGGGGGCAATCAGCCCCAGCATTTT. Amino acid sequence: CASSQVGGNQPQHF. The chain joins TRBV28 to TRBJ1-5, with TRBD1 as a possible D gene (5 bases). In germline, CDR1 is MDHEN, CDR2 SYDVKM. V was cut by 5 bases and J by 2 bases, with 10 bases left in between. This CDR3 has 14 residues.